This T cell receptor beta chain is drawn from a study of T cell changes during pregnancy in multiple sclerosis. Here immunoSEQ multiplex PCR was the method, and the copy in TCRdb shows in-frame clones only, minus some. This sample has around 56,000 clones, with 91% found just once. The CDR3 length is 15 residues. Per germline, CDR1 LNHNV and CDR2 YYDKDF (reference sequence). The V end was cut by 3 bases, the J end by 3 bases, with 12 bases between. The source of this sequence is a female donor with multiple sclerosis, enrolled in a pregnancy study. The chain recombines TRBV15 with TRBJ2-1, with TRBD1 as a possible D gene (5 bases). The sequences come from CD4+ T cells from peripheral blood mononuclear cells, collected in the first trimester of pregnancy. DNA of the CDR3: TGTGCCACCAGCAGGGCTGGGGCCTTCTACAATGAGCAGTTCTTC. This sequence encodes CATSRAGAFYNEQFF. Variable domain in full (rest from reference TRBV15 and TRBJ2-1): DAMVIQNPRYQVTQFGKPVTLSCSQTLNHNVMYWYQQKSSQAPKLLFHYYDKDFNNEADTPDNFQSRRPNTSFCFLDIRSPGLGDTAMYLCATSRAGAFYNEQFFGPGTRLTVL.